These T cell receptor beta chains were read from a single sample in a study of blood T cells in healthy people across ages. From the 5' RACE reads, TCRdb called clonotypes with MiXCR, one entry per CDR3 protein. In the table there are 1.5 million to 2 million distinct CDR3 sequences, roughly 27% of which are singletons. The sample taken for sequencing was blood. The source is a woman younger than 45 in good health. Both conserved end residues are part of each CDR3. The order of the fields is clone size, D gene, CDR3 length, V gene, J gene, CDR3 DNA, CDR3 protein. D genes are given only for firm matches. Only some rows state a clone size, as once, few, many or a class for expanded clones.

>.|TRBD2|16|TRBV7-2|TRBJ2-4
TGTGCCAGCAGCTTAGCGAGCGCGGGGGGGAAAGGTGAGCAGTACTTC
CASSLASAGGKGEQYF
>few|.|13|TRBV9|TRBJ1-2
TGTGGCAGCACTAGCGGGGCGGACTATGGCTACACCTTC
CGSTSGADYGYTF
>few|TRBD2|17|TRBV24-1|TRBJ2-5
TGTGCCACCAGTGATCCCCGGACTAGCGGGAGAGGTGAGACCCAGTACTTC
CATSDPRTSGRGETQYF
>.|.|14|TRBV15|TRBJ2-3
TGTGCCGCCAGGGGGGGGAATGATGCAGATACGCAGTATTTT
CAARGGNDADTQYF
>.|TRBD1|12|TRBV6-5|TRBJ1-1
TGTGCCAGCAGTTACGGACAGGGCTTTCCTTTCTTT
CASSYGQGFPFF
>.|TRBD2|16|TRBV5-1|TRBJ2-5
TGCGCCAGCAGCTTGGCCGGGACTAGTCGTGGGGTGACCCAGTACTTC
CASSLAGTSRGVTQYF
>few|.|14|TRBV6-4|TRBJ1-1
TGTGCCAGCAGTGACCCCGGGGCGAACACTGAAGCTTTCTTT
CASSDPGANTEAFF
>.|TRBD1|16|TRBV20-1|TRBJ1-5
TGCAGTGCTAGATCAAAAAACGGGACAGTGGATCAGCCCCAGCATTTT
CSARSKNGTVDQPQHF
>.|TRBD1|16|TRBV12-3/TRBV12-4|TRBJ1-2
TGTGCCAGCAGGGGCGGAGCTGGACAGGGGAGCTATGGCTACACCTTC
CASRGGAGQGSYGYTF
>.|.|13|TRBV20-1|TRBJ2-3
TGCAGTGCTAGACAGCAGGGCACAGATACGCAGTATTTT
CSARQQGTDTQYF
>few|.|14|TRBV29-1|TRBJ2-3
TGCAGCGTTGGAGATCGGACCCTCGGCGGTACGCAGTATTTT
CSVGDRTLGGTQYF
>.|.|15|TRBV5-1|TRBJ2-1
TGCGCCAGCAGCCTTCCGGGGGTAGCCTACAATGAGCAGTTCTTC
CASSLPGVAYNEQFF
>.|.|14|TRBV12-3/TRBV12-4|TRBJ2-1
TGTGCGAGCCTTCCCGGGGGTTCCTACAATGAGCAGTTCTTC
CASLPGGSYNEQFF
>few|.|15|TRBV20-1|TRBJ2-3
TGCAGTGCTAGAGACCTATCAGCTAGCACAGATACGCAGTATTTT
CSARDLSASTDTQYF